The 2 T cell receptor beta chains below all came from one sample that was sequenced in a study of T cell responses to AZD1222 COVID-19 vaccine. Some clones are missing from TCRdb's copy, which holds only in-frame ones; the method was immunoSEQ multiplex PCR. The sample lists about 92,000 clones, around 90% occurring once. Here the sequenced sample was peripheral blood, taken on day 0 of AZD1222 vaccination. The source of these receptors is an adult in good health.

The CDR3 sequence: CASSQAFKGGGQPQHF. CDR3 coding DNA: TGTGCCAGCAGCCAAGCTTTCAAAGGGGGAGGACAGCCCCAGCATTTT. The chain is built from TRBV4-2 and TRBJ1-5, with D maybe TRBD1 (6 bases). Germline V gene lookup returns CDR1 LGHNA and CDR2 YNFKEQ. V lost 1 base, J lost 7 bases, and 17 bases lay in between. There are 16 residues in the CDR3.

This chain joins TRBV12-3 or TRBV12-4 and TRBJ1-2; D not resolved. The CDR3 spans 11 residues. The V end was cut by 5 bases, the J end by 8 bases, with 9 bases between. CDR3: CASSDTRGYTF. For the CDR3, the DNA is TGTGCCAGCAGTGATACGAGGGGCTACACCTTC.